This T cell receptor (beta chain) came from a study of blood T cells in healthy people across ages. Study results and limitations: Possibly confounding the expanded clonotype changes was the fact that donor CMV status was unknown.

The germline CDR1 and CDR2 sequences are LGHDT and YNNKEL (reference sequence). This CDR3 has 10 amino acids. Regarding this clonotype: Its antigen is as yet unknown.

Through a sample-barcoded 5' primer and a J-beta primer mix, a second PCR was run for roughly 7 to 12 cycles. TCRdb ran MiXCR on the 5' RACE reads and lists one entry per CDR3 protein. The sample holds roughly 500,000 distinct CDR3 sequences; less than 25% are singletons and the top ten take just under 9%. These data were also filed under a second study, of T cells of mothers and their children. As that report states: Every mother supplied over 9 million TCR beta CDR3 reads and every child 2.5 million to 3.5 million. A slight, non-significant increase in overlap was found for related mother-child pairs relative to unrelated pairs.

Specimen: blood. The receptor was derived from a boy aged 5-17 years in good health. The genes are TRBV3-1 and TRBJ2-5, with D unclear. The J call is in doubt because the DNA end fits TRBJ2-7 better. The CDR3: CASSRDEQYF. The CDR3 DNA is TGTGCCAGCAGCCGGGACGAGCAGTACTTC.